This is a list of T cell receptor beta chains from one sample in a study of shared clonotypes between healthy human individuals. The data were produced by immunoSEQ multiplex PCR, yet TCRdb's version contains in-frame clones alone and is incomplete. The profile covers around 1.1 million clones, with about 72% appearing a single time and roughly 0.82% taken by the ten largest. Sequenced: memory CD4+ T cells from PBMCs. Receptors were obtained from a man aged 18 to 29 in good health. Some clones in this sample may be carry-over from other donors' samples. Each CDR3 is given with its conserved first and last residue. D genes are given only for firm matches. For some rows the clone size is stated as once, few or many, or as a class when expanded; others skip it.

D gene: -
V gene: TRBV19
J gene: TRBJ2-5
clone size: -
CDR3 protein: CASSRRDRETQYF
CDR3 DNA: TGTGCCAGTAGTAGGAGGGACCGAGAGACCCAGTACTTC

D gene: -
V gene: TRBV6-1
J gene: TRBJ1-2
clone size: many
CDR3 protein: CASSGGGQSFYGYTF
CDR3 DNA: TGTGCCAGCAGTGGAGGAGGACAGTCTTTCTATGGCTACACCTTC

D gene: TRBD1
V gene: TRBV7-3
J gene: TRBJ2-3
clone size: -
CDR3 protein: CASSPRDRGTDTQYF
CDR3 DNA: TGTGCCAGCAGCCCCAGGGACAGGGGAACAGATACGCAGTATTTT

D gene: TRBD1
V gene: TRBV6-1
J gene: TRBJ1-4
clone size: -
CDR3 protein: CASSRGQVGEKLFF
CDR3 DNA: TGTGCCAGCAGTAGGGGACAGGTCGGGGAAAAACTGTTTTTT

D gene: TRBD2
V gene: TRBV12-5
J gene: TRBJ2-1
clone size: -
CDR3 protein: CASGLASGTSGINEQFF
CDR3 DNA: TGTGCTAGTGGTTTGGCCTCCGGGACTAGCGGGATCAATGAGCAGTTCTTC

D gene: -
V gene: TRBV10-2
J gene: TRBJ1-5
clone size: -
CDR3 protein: CASREHNQPQHF
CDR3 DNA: TGCGCCAGCCGGGAGCACAATCAGCCCCAGCATTTT

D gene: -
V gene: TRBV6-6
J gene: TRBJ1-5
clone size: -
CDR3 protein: CASSLQGNQPQHF
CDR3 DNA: TGTGCCAGCAGCCTACAGGGAAATCAGCCCCAGCATTTT

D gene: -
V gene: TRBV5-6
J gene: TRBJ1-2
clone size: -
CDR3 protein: CASSITGTANYGYTF
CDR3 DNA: TGTGCCAGCAGCATCACCGGGACGGCTAACTATGGCTACACCTTC

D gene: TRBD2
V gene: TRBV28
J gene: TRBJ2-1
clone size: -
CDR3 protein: CASSSPRGSGTYYNEQFF
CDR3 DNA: TGTGCCAGCAGTTCGCCCCGGGGTAGCGGGACTTACTACAATGAGCAGTTCTTC

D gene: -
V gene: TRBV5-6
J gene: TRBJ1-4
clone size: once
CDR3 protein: CASSPRTPGTRNEKLFF
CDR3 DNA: TGTGCCAGCAGCCCAAGGACTCCCGGGACCCGAAATGAAAAACTGTTTTTT

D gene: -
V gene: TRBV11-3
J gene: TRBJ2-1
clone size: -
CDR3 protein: CASSDSRGRNEQFF
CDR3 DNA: TGTGCCAGCAGCGACAGTAGGGGTAGGAATGAGCAGTTCTTC

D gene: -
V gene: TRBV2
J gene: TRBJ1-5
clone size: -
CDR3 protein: CASSERLGDQPQHF
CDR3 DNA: TGTGCCAGCAGTGAGAGACTTGGGGATCAGCCCCAGCATTTT

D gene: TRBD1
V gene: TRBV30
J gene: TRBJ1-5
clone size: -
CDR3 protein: CAWNMDRAQPQHF
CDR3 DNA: TGTGCCTGGAACATGGACAGGGCTCAGCCCCAGCATTTT

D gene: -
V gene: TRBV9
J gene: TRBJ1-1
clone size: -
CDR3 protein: CASSVGSWGSTEAFF
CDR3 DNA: TGTGCCAGCAGCGTAGGGTCGTGGGGCAGCACTGAAGCTTTCTTT

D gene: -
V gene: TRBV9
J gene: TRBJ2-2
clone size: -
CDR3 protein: CASSVVGSPPGELFF
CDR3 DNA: TGTGCCAGCAGCGTAGTCGGGAGTCCCCCCGGGGAGCTGTTTTTT

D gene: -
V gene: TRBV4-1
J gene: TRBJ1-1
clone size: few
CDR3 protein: CASSQRLAGMDHTEAFF
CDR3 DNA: TGCGCCAGCAGCCAAAGGCTAGCAGGGATGGATCACACTGAAGCTTTCTTT

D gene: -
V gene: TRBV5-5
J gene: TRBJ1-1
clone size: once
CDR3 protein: CASSLENMNTEAFF
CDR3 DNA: TGTGCCAGCAGCTTGGAAAACATGAACACTGAAGCTTTCTTT

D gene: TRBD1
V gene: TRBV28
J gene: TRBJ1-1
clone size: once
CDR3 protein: CASSPRTGQTEAFF
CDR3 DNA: TGTGCCAGCAGCCCGAGGACAGGGCAGACAGAAGCTTTCTTT

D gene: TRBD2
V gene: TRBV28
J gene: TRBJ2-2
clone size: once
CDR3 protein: CASSSSGRARAGELFF
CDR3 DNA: TGTGCCAGCAGTTCTAGCGGGAGGGCCCGAGCCGGGGAGCTGTTTTTT

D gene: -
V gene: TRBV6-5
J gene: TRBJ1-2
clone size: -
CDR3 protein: CASSSGRNYGYTF
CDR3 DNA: TGTGCCAGCAGTAGCGGACGGAACTATGGCTACACCTTC

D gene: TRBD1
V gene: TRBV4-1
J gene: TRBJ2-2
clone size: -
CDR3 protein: CASSHPTGGSGTGELFF
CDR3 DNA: TGCGCCAGCAGCCACCCGACAGGGGGCTCGGGAACCGGGGAGCTGTTTTTT

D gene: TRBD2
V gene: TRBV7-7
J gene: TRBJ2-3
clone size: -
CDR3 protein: CASSLIAGPGDTQYF
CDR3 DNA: TGTGCCAGCAGCCTTATAGCGGGACCGGGAGATACGCAGTATTTT